This TCR beta chain was sequenced for a study of T cell responses to AZD1222 COVID-19 vaccine. Sequencing was performed with immunoSEQ multiplex PCR; in TCRdb, only in-frame clones are kept and a portion is missing. The profile shows over 110,000 clones, roughly 89% of them singletons. Germline V gene data show CDR1 as DFQATT and CDR2 as SNEGSKA (reference sequence). The CDR3 is 13 amino acids. The trim removed 5 bases at V and 6 bases at J, leaving 9 bases unmatched. The chain has TRBV20-1 and TRBJ1-2, with TRBD1 matching 7 bases. The source is an adult in good health. Sequencing used peripheral blood, obtained on day 0 of AZD1222 vaccination. The CDR3 DNA is TGCAGTGCTCGTGGGCAGGGGGGTGATGGCTACACCTTC. It encodes CSARGQGGDGYTF.